This entry lists 25 T cell receptor beta chains sequenced from one sample in a study of a mutant IDH1 vaccine in newly diagnosed glioma. These receptors have no identified antigens. The method was immunoSEQ multiplex PCR; TCRdb's version includes in-frame clones alone and lacks a portion of them. Of about 32,000 clones detected, 80% to 85% appear once; the ten largest clones hold approximately 7.1%. Regarding time point: week 35, safety follow-up. Mutant IDH1 20-mer peptide, at 300 ug, made up each vaccine dose, with topical imiquimod. Sequencing used PBMCs, obtained from a glioma patient whose treatment included an IDH1 peptide vaccine. These receptor sequences come from a woman younger than 30 with glioma.

The V gene is TRBV18, the J gene TRBJ1-1; D might be TRBD1 (6 bases). Germline-derived CDR1 and CDR2 are KGHSH and LQKENI. This CDR3 spans 15 amino acids. Trimming took 6 bases from V and 3 from J, leaving 17 bases between them. The CDR3 sequence is CASSWMRGFDTEAFF. CDR3 DNA sequence: TGTGCCAGCTCCTGGATGAGGGGGTTTGACACTGAAGCTTTCTTT.

This clone appeared once. The V gene is TRBV18, the J gene TRBJ2-3, with D hard to call. Looked up from germline, CDR1 is KGHSH and CDR2 is LQKENI. The CDR3 contains 12 residues. The germline V and J ends were trimmed by 2 bases and 6 bases, with 6 bases remaining between them. The CDR3 coding sequence is TGTGCCAGCTCACCAAGCTGGGATACGCAGTATTTT. Translating gives CASSPSWDTQYF.

The chain uses TRBV6-5 and TRBJ1-1, with 11 positions matching TRBD1. CDR3 length: 15 amino acids. The V and J ends lost 4 bases and 4 bases, in that order; junction bases with no gene match: 5. Germline CDR1 and CDR2: MNHEY and SVGAGI. CDR3 nucleotides: TGTGCCAGCAGTTCAGCCGGGACAGGGGGCACTGAAGCTTTCTTT. Residues: CASSSAGTGGTEAFF.

This chain connects TRBV4-3 to TRBJ2-2; TRBD2 might be the D (5 bases). Deletions cut 0 bases from V and 0 bases from J, with 14 bases between. Per germline, CDR1 LGHNA and CDR2 YSLEER. This CDR3 has 18 residues. CDR3 sequence reads: CASSQESSGYANTGELFF. CDR3 sequence (DNA): TGCGCCAGCAGCCAAGAGTCCAGCGGCTACGCGAACACCGGGGAGCTGTTTTTT.

V is TRBV19 and J is TRBJ2-2; TRBD1 might be the D (6 bases). CDR3 size: 15 residues. Trimming pared 6 bases from V and 5 bases from J, leaving 16 bases between. The germline V gene has CDR1 LNHDA and CDR2 SQIVND (reference sequence). The CDR3 DNA follows: TGTGCCAGTAGATACACAAACAGGGTAACCGGGGAGCTGTTTTTT. As protein: CASRYTNRVTGELFF.

The rearrangement links TRBV2 to TRBJ1-2; TRBD1 is a possible D gene (5 bases). Deletions cut 0 bases from V and 6 bases from J, with 14 bases between. CDR3 length equals 15 residues. Germline CDR1 reads SNHLY; CDR2 reads FYNNEI. CDR3 sequence: CASSEAPGARDGYTF. For the CDR3, the DNA is TGTGCCAGCAGTGAAGCGCCCGGGGCTAGGGATGGCTACACCTTC.

V usage is TRBV13 and J usage is TRBJ2-1; D is ambiguous. The CDR3 runs 12 residues. CDR1 and CDR2 from the germline V gene are PRHDT and FYEKMQ (reference sequence). Trimming removed 1 base at V and 5 bases at J, with 3 bases between. The CDR3 DNA reads TGTGCCAGCAGCTTAGAGAACAATGAGCAGTTCTTC. It codes for CASSLENNEQFF. The whole variable domain, remainder taken from reference TRBV13 and TRBJ2-1, is AAGVIQSPRHLIKEKRETATLKCYPIPRHDTVYWYQQGPGQDPQFLISFYEKMQSDKGSIPDRFSAQQFSDYHSELNMSSLELGDSALYFCASSLENNEQFFGPGTRLTVL.

The CDR3 bases are TGTGCCAGCAGCGGACAGGGTTTCTCCTACGAGCAGTACTTC. It codes for CASSGQGFSYEQYF. The chain carries TRBV28 and TRBJ2-7; TRBD1 matches 8 bases. The CDR3 extends over 14 amino acids. In germline, CDR1 is MDHEN, CDR2 SYDVKM. V gave up 6 bases and J gave up 0 bases; unmatched junction bases: 4.

The chain joins TRBV2 to TRBJ2-3; no reliable D call. Germline CDR1 is SNHLY and CDR2 is FYNNEI. Between the trimmed V and J ends, which lost 8 bases and 2 bases, there was a span of 14 bases. The CDR3 runs to 14 residues. The CDR3 nucleotides are TGTGCCAGCGCTCAGGAAGACCCCACAGATACGCAGTATTTT. This encodes CASAQEDPTDTQYF.

This sequence joins TRBV7-2 and TRBJ2-7; 7 bases fit TRBD2. The CDR3 covers 15 residues. Trimming cost V 1 base and J 4 bases; bases outside gene matches: 7. In germline, CDR1 is SGHTA, CDR2 FQGNSA. The DNA for the CDR3 is TGTGCCAGCAGCTTAGTCTCGGCCGGGGGGTACGAGCAGTACTTC. It is translated as CASSLVSAGGYEQYF.

The chain is built from TRBV29-1 and TRBJ2-5, with D perhaps being TRBD1 or TRBD2 (5 bases each). CDR1 is SQVTM, CDR2 ANQGSEA, per germline. V was clipped by 0 bases and J by 5 bases, with 13 bases between them. The CDR3 extends over 14 amino acids. CDR3 loop: CSVEDPRDRETQYF. CDR3 coding DNA: TGCAGCGTTGAAGATCCGAGGGACCGGGAGACCCAGTACTTC.

This clone is a singleton in its sample. The rearrangement uses TRBV19 and TRBJ1-5; TRBD1 agrees at 9 bases. The V gene's germline CDR1 is LNHDA and CDR2 SQIVND (reference sequence). V dropped 6 bases and J dropped 4; count of bases not matched to a gene: 7. CDR3 size: 15 residues. The DNA of the CDR3 is TGTGCCAGTAGCTCCGGGACAGGGATAAATCAGCCCCAGCATTTT. Its translation is CASSSGTGINQPQHF.

The chain links TRBV6-5 to TRBJ1-5; D unclear. The CDR3 consists of 13 residues. CDR1 and CDR2 (germline): MNHEY, SVGAGI. Trimming removed 6 bases from V and 4 bases from J, with 10 bases in between. The CDR3 region has the DNA TGTGCCAGCAGCTGGAGAGGGAATCAGCCCCAGCATTTT. Protein: CASSWRGNQPQHF.

The chain carries TRBV18 and TRBJ2-2, with a possible D match to TRBD2 (7 bases). Between the trimmed V and J ends, which lost 0 bases and 2 bases, there was a span of 16 bases. Germline loops: CDR1 KGHSH, CDR2 LQKENI. This CDR3 is built from 18 residues. The CDR3 is CASSPPTWGGTNTGELFF. DNA of the CDR3: TGTGCCAGCTCACCACCCACCTGGGGGGGCACCAACACCGGGGAGCTGTTTTTT.

The chain is built from TRBV7-9 and TRBJ1-4; D not resolved. Trimming took 3 bases from V and 3 from J, leaving 14 bases between them. The CDR3 has 16 amino acids. Germline CDR1 is SEHNR and CDR2 is FQNEAQ (reference sequence). The DNA of the CDR3 is TGTGCCAGCAGCTTCATTCTAAAGGGCTCTAATGAAAAACTGTTTTTT. Translating it yields CASSFILKGSNEKLFF.

This clone was detected a few times. This chain uses TRBV7-6 with TRBJ1-1, with 7 bases that match TRBD1. CDR3 size: 15 residues. Germline CDR1 is SGHVS and CDR2 is FNYEAQ. The junction had 11 bases not matched to a gene; V was cut back by 4 bases and J by 6 bases. The chain's CDR3 is CASSSLTGRHAEAFF. DNA for the CDR3: TGTGCCAGCAGCTCCTTGACAGGGAGACATGCTGAAGCTTTCTTT. The entire variable domain, with the rest obtained from reference TRBV7-6 and TRBJ1-1, is as follows: GAGVSQSPRYKVTKRGQDVALRCDPISGHVSLYWYRQALGQGPEFLTYFNYEAQQDKSGLPNDRFSAERPEGSISTLTIQRTEQRDSAMYRCASSSLTGRHAEAFFGQGTRLTVV.

The V call is TRBV2, the J call TRBJ2-1; D may be TRBD1 (5 bases). The CDR3 is 14 residues long. Germline CDR1 reads SNHLY; CDR2 reads FYNNEI. Trimming left V 1 base short and J 8 bases short, with 12 bases between. The CDR3 DNA reads as TGTGCCAGCAGTGAAGTCCCGACAGCCCATGAGCAGTTCTTC. It specifies CASSEVPTAHEQFF.

The genes are TRBV15 and TRBJ1-3; 10 bases agree with TRBD1. Per germline, CDR1 LNHNV and CDR2 YYDKDF (reference sequence). The CDR3 is made up of 21 amino acids. J gave up 4 bases and V 0 bases, and 18 bases lay outside the gene matches. As DNA, the CDR3 is TGTGCCACCAGCAGAGAATCTAGAAGACAGGGGGCGCGGGGCCGCGGAAACACCATATATTTT. Encoded protein: CATSRESRRQGARGRGNTIYF.

The table lists this clone with a few counts. The rearrangement joins TRBV9 to TRBJ1-6, with D uncertain. The germline V gene encodes CDR1 SGDLS and CDR2 YYNGEE. V was shortened by 0 bases and J by 8 bases, with 6 bases between the two germline ends. There are 13 residues in the CDR3. The CDR3 region has the DNA TGTGCCAGCAGCGTAGCCGGAGATTCACCCCTCCACTTT. Protein sequence: CASSVAGDSPLHF.

V and J are TRBV7-9 and TRBJ2-1; TRBD2 agrees at 7 bases. The CDR3 sequence is 15 residues long. Losses at the gene ends were 4 bases for V and 6 bases for J; bases not matched to a gene: 9. Germline V gene data show CDR1 as SEHNR and CDR2 as FQNEAQ (reference sequence). CDR3 loop: CASSSKGRGTNEQFF. CDR3 DNA: TGTGCCAGCAGCTCTAAAGGGAGGGGCACCAATGAGCAGTTCTTC.

The table lists this clone with a few counts. V gene TRBV30 combines with J gene TRBJ1-1, with 7 bases fitting TRBD1. V shed 2 bases and J 6 bases; nucleotides not matched to a gene: 9. Germline V CDR1 and CDR2: GTSNPN, SVGIG (reference sequence). The CDR3 totals 14 residues. The CDR3 region is CAWSPPLGGAEAFF. The CDR3 coding sequence is TGTGCCTGGAGTCCTCCTTTAGGGGGCGCTGAAGCTTTCTTT.

The chain combines TRBV23-1 with TRBJ2-5, with 11 nucleotides matching TRBD2. TRBV23-1 belongs to the ORF category, with a function that is uncertain. The CDR3 length is 19 residues. The J segment lost 3 bases and the V segment lost 7 bases, leaving 19 bases of the junction unmatched. The CDR3 protein is CASNLTSGRHDLGEETQYF. The CDR3 DNA follows: TGCGCCAGCAACCTAACTAGCGGGAGACACGACCTAGGAGAAGAGACCCAGTACTTC.

The chain recombines TRBV19 with TRBJ1-3; D is undetermined. The CDR3 is 16 amino acids. Germline loops: CDR1 LNHDA, CDR2 SQIVND (reference sequence). Trimming removed 3 bases from V and 4 bases from J, with 16 bases in between. CDR3 protein: CASSIFFASGGNTIYF. CDR3 coding DNA: TGTGCCAGTAGTATTTTTTTTGCGTCCGGAGGAAACACCATATATTTT.

The V and J genes are TRBV5-1 and TRBJ2-5; D is ambiguous. Trimming took 1 base from V and 1 from J, leaving 8 bases between them. CDR3 size: 14 residues. Germline-derived CDR1 and CDR2 are SGHRS and YFSETQ. CDR3 sequence reads: CASSLSHSQETQYF. The CDR3 DNA sequence: TGCGCCAGCAGCTTGTCGCATAGCCAAGAGACCCAGTACTTC.

Remarks on this clone: At one end, the junction sequence differs from germline, possibly due to a read error. The CDR3 reads CASSITGGLSF. As DNA, the CDR3 is TGTGCCAGCAGCATTACAGGGGGCTTGTCTTTC. V usage is TRBV2 and J usage is TRBJ1-2, with 9 bases identical to TRBD1. CDR3 size: 11 residues. Germline loops: CDR1 SNHLY, CDR2 FYNNEI.